Following are 18 T cell receptor beta chains from one sample sequenced in a study of blood T cell repertoires in COVID-19. Method: immunoSEQ multiplex PCR; TCRdb's copy keeps in-frame clones and lacks some. The sample yields approximately 200,000 clones, about 85% seen once. The sequenced sample consisted of peripheral blood. The receptor set was obtained from a woman aged 30 to 39 with active or convalescent COVID-19.

The chain carries TRBV5-1 and TRBJ1-6; 7 bases match TRBD1. The J segment lost 9 bases and the V segment lost 0 bases, leaving 6 bases of the junction unmatched. The CDR3 consists of 15 residues. Germline assignment: CDR1 SGHRS and CDR2 YFSETQ. The CDR3: CASSLDATGTSPLHF. The CDR3 coding sequence is TGCGCCAGCAGCTTGGATGCGACAGGGACTTCACCCCTCCACTTT.

The chain couples TRBV5-5 to TRBJ2-2; TRBD2 aligns across 9 bases. CDR3 length: 17 residues. Germline CDR1 reads SGHKS; CDR2 reads YYEKEE (reference sequence). With 0 bases clipped from V and 1 base from J, the junction kept 4 bases outside the gene matches. CDR3: CASSLGLAEGNTGELFF. CDR3 coding DNA: TGTGCCAGCAGCTTGGGACTAGCGGAAGGGAACACCGGGGAGCTGTTTTTT. The full variable domain, in which reference TRBV5-5 and TRBJ2-2 provide the parts outside the CDR3, is DAGVTQSPTHLIKTRGQQVTLRCSPISGHKSVSWYQQVLGQGPQFIFQYYEKEERGRGNFPDRFSARQFPNYSSELNVNALLLGDSALYLCASSLGLAEGNTGELFFGEGSRLTVL.

V and J are TRBV6-5 and TRBJ1-2; TRBD1 might be the D (6 bases). The germline V gene encodes CDR1 MNHEY and CDR2 SVGAGI. The length of the CDR3 is 15 residues. Trimming cost V 4 bases and J 5 bases, with 17 bases left between them. CDR3 DNA: TGTGCCAGCAGTTCCACGGGACATTCAGATTATGGCTACACCTTC. Its protein product is CASSSTGHSDYGYTF.

The chain employs TRBV19 and TRBJ1-5; D possibly corresponds to TRBD1 (5 bases). This CDR3 is 12 amino acids long. Deletions cut 3 bases from V and 6 bases from J, with 6 bases between. Germline V gives CDR1 LNHDA, CDR2 SQIVND (reference sequence). The CDR3, as DNA: TGTGCCAGTAGTATGGACATTCAGCCCCAGCATTTT. This translates into CASSMDIQPQHF.

V is TRBV30 and J is TRBJ1-1; 10 nucleotides agree with TRBD1. The J segment lost 5 bases and the V segment lost 5 bases, leaving 5 bases of the junction unmatched. Looked up from germline, CDR1 is GTSNPN and CDR2 is SVGIG (reference sequence). CDR3 length: 13 amino acids. The CDR3, as DNA: TGTGCCTGGGACAGGGGGCGGGGGACTGAAGCTTTCTTT. Its translation: CAWDRGRGTEAFF.

The J gene is TRBJ1-2, the V gene TRBV5-1; 7 bases map to TRBD1. V lost 4 bases and J lost 2; bases outside the gene matches: 8. The CDR3 loop spans 15 amino acids. The germline gives CDR1 SGHRS, CDR2 YFSETQ. The CDR3, as DNA: TGCGCCAGCAGCGTCCGCCCGGGACAGAACTATGGCTACACCTTC. Encoded protein: CASSVRPGQNYGYTF.

The V call is TRBV6-6, the J call TRBJ1-1, with 9 bases aligning to TRBD1. This CDR3 spans 15 amino acids. Germline-derived CDR1 and CDR2 are MNHNY and SVGAGI (reference sequence). V trimming: 8 bases; J trimming: 4 bases; junction bases outside the gene matches: 11. The CDR3 DNA reads TGTGCCAGCTCCACTTCCGGGACAGGGATCACTGAAGCTTTCTTT. Amino acids: CASSTSGTGITEAFF.

The V and J genes are TRBV10-1 and TRBJ1-5; no clear D. CDR1 and CDR2 (germline): WNHNN, SYGVQD (reference sequence). V gave up 0 bases and J gave up 4 bases, with 16 bases separating them. This CDR3 contains 17 residues. As DNA, the CDR3 is TGCGCCAGCAGTGAGTCGATTGGAGGTTTTCGGAATCAGCCCCAGCATTTT. Translated: CASSESIGGFRNQPQHF.

The chain combines TRBV16 with TRBJ2-7, with D possibly being TRBD1 (5 bases). Germline-derived CDR1 and CDR2 are KGHSY and FQNENV. CDR3 size: 12 residues. Between the trimmed V and J ends, which lost 0 bases and 6 bases, there was a span of 6 bases. This chain's CDR3 is CASSQSGVEQYF. CDR3 in DNA: TGTGCCAGCAGCCAATCAGGGGTCGAGCAGTACTTC.

J is TRBJ2-6 and V is TRBV19; tentatively, D is TRBD2 (6 bases). This CDR3 is built from 18 residues. Germline V lookup: CDR1 LNHDA, CDR2 SQIVND (reference sequence). Between the trimmed V and J ends, which lost 3 bases and 0 bases, there was a span of 15 bases. Written as DNA, the CDR3 is TGTGCCAGTAGTATCAGGCGGGGAAGAAGCTCTGGGGCCAACGTCCTGACTTTC. Translating gives CASSIRRGRSSGANVLTF.

This chain links TRBV6-5 with TRBJ1-2, with 7 positions matching TRBD1. With V trimmed by 4 bases and J by 3 bases, 5 bases remained unmatched. Per germline, CDR1 MNHEY and CDR2 SVGAGI. The CDR3 length is 14 residues. CDR3 loop: CASSFLGQHYGYTF. As DNA, the CDR3 is TGTGCCAGCAGTTTTTTGGGACAGCACTATGGCTACACCTTC.

V usage is TRBV5-4 and J usage is TRBJ1-1; the D is unclear. The CDR3 length is 13 residues. Between the trimmed V and J ends, which lost 2 bases and 2 bases, there was a span of 7 bases. The V gene's germline CDR1 is SGHNT and CDR2 YYREEE (reference sequence). CDR3 amino acids: CASSFPGNTEAFF. CDR3 in DNA: TGTGCCAGCAGCTTCCCGGGAAACACTGAAGCTTTCTTT.

This clone was found many times. The chain links TRBV6-5 to TRBJ2-5, with 14 bases lining up with TRBD2. The CDR3 loop spans 16 amino acids. Germline CDR1 reads MNHEY; CDR2 reads SVGAGI. V was pared by 3 bases and J by 5 bases, with 5 bases of the junction left unmatched. The CDR3 is CASSYTGTSGSETQYF. As DNA, the CDR3 is TGTGCCAGCAGTTATACAGGGACTAGCGGGAGCGAGACCCAGTACTTC.

The V and J genes are TRBV5-1 and TRBJ2-3; D is unresolved. The CDR3 runs to 14 residues. CDR1 and CDR2 from the germline V gene are SGHRS and YFSETQ. Trimming removed 2 bases from V and 1 base from J, with 8 bases in between. In DNA form, the CDR3 reads TGCGCCAGCAGCTTCGAACGGGGCACAGATACGCAGTATTTT. Protein product: CASSFERGTDTQYF.

This clone was seen just once. The V gene is TRBV4-2, the J gene TRBJ2-2, with D perhaps matching TRBD2 (7 bases). The CDR3 has 15 residues. V lost 0 bases, J lost 4 bases, and 9 bases lay in between. Germline V gene data show CDR1 as LGHNA and CDR2 as YNFKEQ. Here the CDR3 DNA reads TGTGCCAGCAGCCAAGACCGGGGGGCCACCGGGGAGCTGTTTTTT. Amino acid sequence: CASSQDRGATGELFF.

This sequence joins TRBV5-1 and TRBJ2-1; 7 nucleotides line up with TRBD2. Germline trimming cut 0 bases from V and 4 bases from J; bases unmatched to any gene: 13. Germline loops: CDR1 SGHRS, CDR2 YFSETQ. This CDR3 is 18 amino acids long. As DNA, the CDR3 is TGCGCCAGCAGCTTGGCCTCGGGTGGCCTAGCGGAATACAATGAGCAGTTCTTC. Translated: CASSLASGGLAEYNEQFF.

The V call is TRBV5-1, the J call TRBJ1-1; D is unresolved. V was cut by 0 bases and J by 5 bases, with 11 bases left in between. Germline CDR1 is SGHRS and CDR2 is YFSETQ. This CDR3 spans 14 amino acids. The CDR3 DNA sequence: TGCGCCAGCAGCTTGGACCCCAGTTCGACTGAAGCTTTCTTT. Translation gives CASSLDPSSTEAFF.

The V gene is TRBV28, the J gene TRBJ2-3; D may be TRBD1 (6 bases). V dropped 6 bases and J dropped 7 bases, with 14 bases sitting between them. Germline V CDR1 and CDR2: MDHEN, SYDVKM. This CDR3 comprises 13 residues. The CDR3 spells CASRLTGTHTQYF. The CDR3 coding sequence is TGTGCCAGCAGATTGACAGGCACGCATACGCAGTATTTT.